This passage covers 6 T cell receptor beta chains from one sample sequenced in a study of T cell responses to AZD1222 COVID-19 vaccine. Method: immunoSEQ multiplex PCR; TCRdb's copy keeps in-frame clones and lacks some. The sample includes fewer than 75,000 clones, 75% to 95% seen only once; the top ten take approximately 6.3%. The specimen was peripheral blood, collected 28 days after the second dose of the MenACWY control vaccine. These receptors were taken from an adult who received the MenACWY meningococcal vaccine as a control.

The chain carries TRBV10-1 and TRBJ2-5; 11 nucleotides match TRBD2. Germline V gene data show CDR1 as WNHNN and CDR2 as SYGVQD (reference sequence). The CDR3 is 15 residues long. J lost 4 bases, V lost 9 bases, and 10 bases had no gene match. The CDR3 spells CASSRSGRVGETQYF. The CDR3 coding sequence is TGCGCCAGTTCGCGTAGCGGGAGGGTCGGAGAGACCCAGTACTTC.

The chain is built from TRBV29-1 and TRBJ2-6; D uncertain. The V and J ends lost 5 bases and 1 base respectively, with 9 bases between them. Germline-derived CDR1 and CDR2 are SQVTM and ANQGSEA. The CDR3 covers 14 residues. DNA for the CDR3: TGCAGCGTTTACGGTGGGTCTGGGGCCAACGTCCTGACTTTC. Translation gives CSVYGGSGANVLTF.

This rearrangement joins TRBV10-1 to TRBJ1-3, with D hard to call. The germline V gene encodes CDR1 WNHNN and CDR2 SYGVQD (reference sequence). Trimming stripped 7 bases from V and 0 bases from J, with 7 bases between. CDR3 length equals 13 residues. The CDR3 DNA is TGCGCCAGCACCGCGGACTCTGGAAACACCATATATTTT. Its translation is CASTADSGNTIYF.

V and J are TRBV10-2 and TRBJ1-2, with a possible D match to TRBD1 (6 bases). CDR3 size: 14 residues. With 5 bases removed from V and 2 bases from J, the gap between germline ends came to 12 bases. The V gene's germline CDR1 is WSHSY and CDR2 SAAADI. CDR3 DNA: TGCGCCAGCAGTCCCTCCACAGGGAACTATGGCTACACCTTC. Its translation is CASSPSTGNYGYTF.

This clone was observed once. V usage is TRBV5-1 and J usage is TRBJ1-2, with D possibly matching TRBD1 (6 bases). The germline CDR1 and CDR2 sequences are SGHRS and YFSETQ. This CDR3 has 14 amino acids. Trimming left V 2 bases short and J 7 bases short, with 15 bases between. The CDR3 DNA is TGCGCCAGCAGCTTTGGAAACAGGGAAGCTGGCTACACCTTC. Encoded protein: CASSFGNREAGYTF.

This chain uses TRBV5-4 with TRBJ2-7; 10 bases are a match to TRBD2. The CDR3 runs 14 residues. Germline CDR1 and CDR2: SGHNT and YYREEE (reference sequence). The J segment lost 2 bases and the V segment lost 4 bases, leaving 3 bases of the junction unmatched. The CDR3 region is CASSRTSGAYEQYF. The DNA of the CDR3 is TGTGCCAGCAGCCGGACTAGCGGTGCCTACGAGCAGTACTTC. Looking up the rest from reference TRBV5-4 and TRBJ2-7 gives the full variable domain: ETGVTQSPTHLIKTRGQQVTLRCSSQSGHNTVSWYQQALGQGPQFIFQYYREEENGRGNFPPRFSGLQFPNYSSELNVNALELDDSALYLCASSRTSGAYEQYFGPGTRLTVT.